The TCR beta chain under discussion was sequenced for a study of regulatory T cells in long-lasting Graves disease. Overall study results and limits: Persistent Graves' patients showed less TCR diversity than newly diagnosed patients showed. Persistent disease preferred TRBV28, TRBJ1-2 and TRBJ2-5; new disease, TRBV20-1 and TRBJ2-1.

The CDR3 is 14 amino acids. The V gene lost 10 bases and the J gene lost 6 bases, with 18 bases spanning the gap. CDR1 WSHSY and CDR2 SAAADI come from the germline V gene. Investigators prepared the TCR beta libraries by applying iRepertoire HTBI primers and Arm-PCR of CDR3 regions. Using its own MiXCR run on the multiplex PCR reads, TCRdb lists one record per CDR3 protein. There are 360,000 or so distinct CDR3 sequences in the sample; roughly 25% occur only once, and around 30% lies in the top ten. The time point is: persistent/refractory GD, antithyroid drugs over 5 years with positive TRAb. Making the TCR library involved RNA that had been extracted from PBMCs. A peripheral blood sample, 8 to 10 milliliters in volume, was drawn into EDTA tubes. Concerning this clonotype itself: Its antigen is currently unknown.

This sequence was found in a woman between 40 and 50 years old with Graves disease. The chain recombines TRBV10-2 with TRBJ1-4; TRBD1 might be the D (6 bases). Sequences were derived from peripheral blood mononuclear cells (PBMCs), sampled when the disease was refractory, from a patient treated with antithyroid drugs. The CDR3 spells CATLTGGGDEKLFF. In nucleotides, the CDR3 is TGCGCCACCCTGACGGGGGGCGGCGATGAAAAACTGTTTTTT.